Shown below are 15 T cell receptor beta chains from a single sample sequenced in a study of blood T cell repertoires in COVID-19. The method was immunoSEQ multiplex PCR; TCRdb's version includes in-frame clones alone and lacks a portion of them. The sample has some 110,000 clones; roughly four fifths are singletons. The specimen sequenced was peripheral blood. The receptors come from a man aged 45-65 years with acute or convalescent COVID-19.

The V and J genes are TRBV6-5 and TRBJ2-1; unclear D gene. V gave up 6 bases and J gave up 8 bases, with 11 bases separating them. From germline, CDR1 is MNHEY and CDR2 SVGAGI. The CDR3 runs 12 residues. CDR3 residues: CASRASLHEQFF. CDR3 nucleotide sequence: TGTGCCAGCAGGGCCTCTCTCCATGAGCAGTTCTTC.

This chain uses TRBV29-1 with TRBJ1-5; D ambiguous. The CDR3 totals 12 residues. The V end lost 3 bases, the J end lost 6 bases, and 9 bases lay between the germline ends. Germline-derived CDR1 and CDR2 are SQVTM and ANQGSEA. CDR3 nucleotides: TGCAGCGTTGAGACCGAGGGTCAGCCCCAGCATTTT. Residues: CSVETEGQPQHF.

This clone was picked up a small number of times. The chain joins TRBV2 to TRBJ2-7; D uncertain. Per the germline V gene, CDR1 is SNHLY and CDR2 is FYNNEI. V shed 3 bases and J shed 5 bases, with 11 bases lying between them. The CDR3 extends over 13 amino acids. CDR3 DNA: TGTGCCAGCAGTGAGTATGTGAGAAACGAGCAGTACTTC. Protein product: CASSEYVRNEQYF.

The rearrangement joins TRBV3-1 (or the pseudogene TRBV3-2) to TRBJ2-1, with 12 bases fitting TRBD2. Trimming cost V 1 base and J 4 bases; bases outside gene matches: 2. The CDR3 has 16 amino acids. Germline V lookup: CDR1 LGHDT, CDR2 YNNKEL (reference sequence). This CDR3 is CASSQVTSGRYNEQFF. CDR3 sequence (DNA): TGTGCCAGCAGCCAAGTGACTAGCGGGAGATACAATGAGCAGTTCTTC.

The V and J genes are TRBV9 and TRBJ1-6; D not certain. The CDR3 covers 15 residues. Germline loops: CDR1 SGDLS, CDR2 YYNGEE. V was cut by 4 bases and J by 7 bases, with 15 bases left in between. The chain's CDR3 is CASSSWEGLNSPLHF. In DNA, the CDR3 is TGTGCCAGCAGCTCCTGGGAGGGCCTCAATTCACCCCTCCACTTT.

CDR3 protein: CSVGRVDEKLFF. The CDR3 nucleotides read TGCAGCGTTGGCAGGGTCGATGAAAAACTGTTTTTT. The chain joins TRBV29-1 to TRBJ1-4, with a possible D match to TRBD1 (5 bases). V was pared by 4 bases and J by 6 bases, with 9 bases between. This CDR3 spans 12 amino acids. CDR1 is SQVTM, CDR2 ANQGSEA, per germline. The full variable domain, completed using reference TRBV29-1 and TRBJ1-4, is SAVISQKPSRDICQRGTSLTIQCQVDSQVTMMFWYRQQPGQSLTLIATANQGSEATYESGFVIDKFPISRPNLTFSTLTVSNMSPEDSSIYLCSVGRVDEKLFFGSGTQLSVL.

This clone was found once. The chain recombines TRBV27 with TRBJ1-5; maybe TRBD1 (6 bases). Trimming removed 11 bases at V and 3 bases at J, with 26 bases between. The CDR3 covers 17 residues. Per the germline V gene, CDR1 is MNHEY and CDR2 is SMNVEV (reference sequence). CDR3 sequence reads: CAVTAPVPTGYNQPQHF. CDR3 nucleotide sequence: TGTGCCGTGACCGCCCCCGTTCCGACAGGATACAATCAGCCCCAGCATTTT.

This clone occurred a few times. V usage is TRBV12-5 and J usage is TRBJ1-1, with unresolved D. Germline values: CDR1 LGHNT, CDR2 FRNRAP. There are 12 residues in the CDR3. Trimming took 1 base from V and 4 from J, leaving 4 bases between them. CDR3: CASGLDGTEAFF. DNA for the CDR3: TGTGCTAGTGGTTTGGACGGCACTGAAGCTTTCTTT.

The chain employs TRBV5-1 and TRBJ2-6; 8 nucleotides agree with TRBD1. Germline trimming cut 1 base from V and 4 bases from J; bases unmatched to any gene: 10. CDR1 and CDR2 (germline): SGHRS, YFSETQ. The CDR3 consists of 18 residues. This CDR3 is CASSLLGQDSLGANVLTF. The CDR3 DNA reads TGCGCCAGCAGCTTGTTGGGACAGGATTCCTTAGGGGCCAACGTCCTGACTTTC.

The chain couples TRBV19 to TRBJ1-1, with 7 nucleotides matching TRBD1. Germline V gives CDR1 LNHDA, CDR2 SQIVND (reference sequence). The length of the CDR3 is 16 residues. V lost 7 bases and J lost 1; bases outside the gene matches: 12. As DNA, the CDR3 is TGTGCCAGTACTACTCCGGGACAGCCGACGAACACTGAAGCTTTCTTT. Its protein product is CASTTPGQPTNTEAFF.

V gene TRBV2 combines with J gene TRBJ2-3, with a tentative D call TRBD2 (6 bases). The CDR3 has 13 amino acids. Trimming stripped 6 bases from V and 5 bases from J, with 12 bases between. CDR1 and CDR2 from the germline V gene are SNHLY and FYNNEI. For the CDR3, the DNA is TGTGCCAGCAGACCTTGGGGGGAAGATACGCAGTATTTT. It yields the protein CASRPWGEDTQYF.

CDR3 region: CASSGTGGSGANVLTF. DNA of the CDR3: TGTGCCAGCAGTGGGACAGGGGGCTCTGGGGCCAACGTCCTGACTTTC. V usage is TRBV6-4 and J usage is TRBJ2-6; TRBD1 aligns across 10 bases. V was pared by 4 bases and J by 0 bases, with 0 bases of the junction left unmatched. From germline, CDR1 is MRHNA and CDR2 SNTAGT. This CDR3 is built from 16 residues.

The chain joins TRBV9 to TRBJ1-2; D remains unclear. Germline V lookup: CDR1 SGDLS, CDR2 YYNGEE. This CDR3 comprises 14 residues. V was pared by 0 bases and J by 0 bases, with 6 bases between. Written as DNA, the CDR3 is TGTGCCAGCAGCGTAGCTGAGGCTAACTATGGCTACACCTTC. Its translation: CASSVAEANYGYTF.

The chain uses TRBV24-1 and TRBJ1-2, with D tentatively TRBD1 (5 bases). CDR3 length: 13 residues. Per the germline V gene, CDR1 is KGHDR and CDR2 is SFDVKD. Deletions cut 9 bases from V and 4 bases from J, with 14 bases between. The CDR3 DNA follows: TGTGCCACCCGCGGGGGGGTTGGCTATGGCTACACCTTC. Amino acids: CATRGGVGYGYTF.

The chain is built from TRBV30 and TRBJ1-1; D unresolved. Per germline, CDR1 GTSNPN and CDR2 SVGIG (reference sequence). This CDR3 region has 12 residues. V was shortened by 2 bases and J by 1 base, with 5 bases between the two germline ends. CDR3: CAWSSWNTEAFF. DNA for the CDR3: TGTGCCTGGAGTTCCTGGAACACTGAAGCTTTCTTT.